Listed here are 10 T cell receptor beta chains from one sample, sequenced in a study of beta chain features in type 1 diabetes. Expressed TCRB transcripts got sequenced, as all isolated RNA was reverse transcribed. TCRdb keeps only in-frame clones here, not all; method: immunoSEQ multiplex PCR. Of approximately 200,000 clones detected, 9% to 10% appear once; the ten largest clones hold about 0.03%. The sample was naive CD4+ T cells from blood. The origin of the receptors is a woman under 30 in good health.

The chain links TRBV29-1 to TRBJ2-7, with 9 bases that match TRBD2. Germline-derived CDR1 and CDR2 are SQVTM and ANQGSEA. There are 15 residues in the CDR3. Losses at the gene ends were 7 bases for V and 6 bases for J; bases not matched to a gene: 16. Here the CDR3 reads CSASGLAFGTVEQYF. The DNA of the CDR3 is TGCAGCGCTAGCGGACTAGCGTTCGGGACGGTCGAGCAGTACTTC.

This chain connects TRBV2 to TRBJ2-3; a possible D gene is TRBD1 (7 bases). Looked up from germline, CDR1 is SNHLY and CDR2 is FYNNEI. CDR3 length equals 15 residues. The germline V and J ends were trimmed by 6 bases and 4 bases, with 17 bases remaining between them. CDR3 sequence reads: CASRWGTAGADTQYF. CDR3 nucleotides: TGTGCCAGCAGGTGGGGGACAGCGGGCGCAGATACGCAGTATTTT.

This clone was counted only a few times. The chain couples TRBV6-6 to TRBJ2-7; the match to TRBD2 covers 14 bases. Germline-derived CDR1 and CDR2 are MNHNY and SVGAGI (reference sequence). The CDR3 covers 16 residues. V trimming: 5 bases; J trimming: 4 bases; junction bases outside the gene matches: 7. In DNA, the CDR3 is TGTGCCAGCAGTGCCCCAGGGACTAGCGGGAGATACGAGCAGTACTTC. Translating gives CASSAPGTSGRYEQYF.

In its sample, this clone was seen a few times. This chain uses TRBV5-1 with TRBJ2-5; tentatively, D is TRBD1 (7 bases). Trimming took 4 bases from V and 4 from J, leaving 14 bases between them. From germline, CDR1 is SGHRS and CDR2 YFSETQ. The CDR3 sequence is 14 residues long. Written as DNA, the CDR3 is TGCGCCAGCAGCCCCGACAGGGAGGCAGAGACCCAGTACTTC. It codes for CASSPDREAETQYF.

This CDR3 reads CATSRDYSGSSYNEQFF. Here the CDR3 DNA reads TGTGCCACCAGCAGAGATTATAGCGGGAGCTCCTACAATGAGCAGTTCTTC. V is TRBV15 and J is TRBJ2-1; 9 nucleotides match TRBD2. The CDR3 runs 17 residues. With 0 bases clipped from V and 0 bases from J, the junction kept 3 bases outside the gene matches. CDR1 is LNHNV and CDR2 is YYDKDF in the germline V gene (reference sequence).

This clone came up a few times. The chain uses TRBV25-1 and TRBJ1-2, with a tentative D call TRBD1 (5 bases). V was cut by 11 bases and J by 2 bases, with 12 bases left in between. Germline lookup yields CDR1 MGHDK and CDR2 SYGVNS. The length of the CDR3 is 12 residues. This chain's CDR3 is CAVGQGNYGYTF. The DNA of the CDR3 is TGTGCCGTCGGTCAGGGAAACTATGGCTACACCTTC.

This clone has only a few counts. The chain is built from TRBV5-6 and TRBJ2-3; 10 bases fit TRBD2. Germline CDR1 is SGHDT and CDR2 is YYEEEE. The CDR3 loop spans 16 amino acids. The V and J ends lost 0 bases and 8 bases, in that order; junction bases with no gene match: 9. The CDR3 DNA reads TGTGCCAGCAGCTTGGAGATTAGCGGGAGGCCCGCTACGCAGTATTTT. It codes for CASSLEISGRPATQYF.

This clone was seen more than once but under ten times. The chain recombines TRBV11-2 with TRBJ1-4; tentative D call: TRBD1 (5 bases). CDR1 SGHAT and CDR2 FQNNGV come from the germline V gene. V was clipped by 5 bases and J by 10 bases, with 17 bases between them. The CDR3 extends over 14 amino acids. Here the CDR3 reads CASSVNSGGGKLFF. The CDR3 bases are TGTGCCAGCAGCGTCAACAGCGGCGGGGGAAAACTGTTTTTT.

The chain combines TRBV6-5 with TRBJ2-3; possible D gene TRBD2, 6 bases. Germline loops: CDR1 MNHEY, CDR2 SVGAGI. The length of the CDR3 is 14 residues. Trimming cost V 6 bases and J 2 bases, with 12 bases left between them. CDR3 nucleotide sequence: TGTGCCAGCAGGCGGGACCTCATCACAGATACGCAGTATTTT. Its protein product is CASRRDLITDTQYF.

J is TRBJ2-4 and V is TRBV6-5, with a possible D match to TRBD1 (5 bases). CDR3 length: 13 residues. CDR1 and CDR2 (germline): MNHEY, SVGAGI. Trimming took 4 bases from V and 9 from J, leaving 13 bases between them. DNA of the CDR3: TGTGCCAGCAGTTCCTCCCAGGGCAGCATTCAGTACTTC. Residues: CASSSSQGSIQYF.